Below are 5 T cell receptor beta chains sequenced from a single sample in a study of blood T cell repertoires in COVID-19. The protocol was immunoSEQ multiplex PCR, while the TCRdb copy is restricted to in-frame clones and leaves out a portion. The sample records roughly 290,000 clones, 80% to 90% being singletons. The sample taken for sequencing was PBMCs or T cells enriched from blood (not recorded which). The receptors stem from a man aged 30 to 39 who had recovered from COVID-19.

J is TRBJ2-5 and V is TRBV4-1, with D hard to call. CDR3 length: 13 amino acids. The germline V gene encodes CDR1 MGHRA and CDR2 YSYEKL. The V end lost 2 bases, the J end lost 1 base, and 5 bases lay between the germline ends. The CDR3 here is CASSQTSQETQYF. The CDR3 coding sequence is TGCGCCAGCAGCCAAACCAGCCAAGAGACCCAGTACTTC.

This chain links TRBV5-5 with TRBJ2-7; TRBD1 aligns across 9 bases. This CDR3 region has 15 residues. Germline V gene data show CDR1 as SGHKS and CDR2 as YYEKEE (reference sequence). Trimming at V came to 3 bases and at J to 2 bases, leaving 6 bases not matched to a gene. This CDR3 is CASSSLQGAAYEQYF. The CDR3 coding sequence is TGTGCCAGCAGCTCGCTACAGGGGGCGGCCTACGAGCAGTACTTC.

The chain combines TRBV5-1 with TRBJ1-1; perhaps TRBD1 as D (5 bases). The V gene lost 3 bases and the J gene lost 1 base, with 16 bases spanning the gap. This CDR3 contains 16 residues. The germline gives CDR1 SGHRS, CDR2 YFSETQ. This CDR3 reads CASSSGDHRGNTEAFF. As DNA, the CDR3 is TGCGCCAGCAGCTCGGGGGACCACCGGGGGAACACTGAAGCTTTCTTT. Combining the CDR3 with reference TRBV5-1 and TRBJ1-1 gives the whole variable domain KAGVTQTPRYLIKTRGQQVTLSCSPISGHRSVSWYQQTPGQGLQFLFEYFSETQRNKGNFPGRFSGRQFSNSRSEMNVSTLELGDSALYLCASSSGDHRGNTEAFFGQGTRLTVV.

The chain employs TRBV6-2 or TRBV6-3 and TRBJ1-1; possibly TRBD1 for D (6 bases). CDR3 length: 17 residues. Germline V gene sequence: CDR1 MNHEY, CDR2 SVGEGT. Trimming took 2 bases from V and 5 from J, leaving 21 bases between them. The CDR3 sequence is CASSYGGATERGTEAFF. CDR3 DNA: TGTGCCAGCAGTTACGGGGGGGCAACTGAAAGAGGGACTGAAGCTTTCTTT.

The chain combines TRBV9 with TRBJ1-2, with D unresolved. Trimming took 0 bases from V and 5 from J, leaving 5 bases between them. CDR3 size: 12 residues. From germline, CDR1 is SGDLS and CDR2 YYNGEE. CDR3 residues: CASSVGGYGYTF. The CDR3 DNA reads as TGTGCCAGCAGCGTAGGAGGTTATGGCTACACCTTC.